The entry below describes one T cell receptor (beta chain). This sample was included in a study of OX40 agonist ivuxolimab in advanced cancers. At the level of the study: Ivuxolimab, an antibody that agonizes OX40 (CD134), was administered to the patients.

Profiled with immunoSEQ multiplex PCR; TCRdb holds only in-frame clones, not every one. The data show 25,000 to 35,000 clones, approximately 90% seen once. This TCR derives from an adult with an advanced solid tumor such as melanoma, head and neck, liver or kidney cancer. This sample comprised CD4+ or CD8+ T cells sorted from blood, obtained in a trial of the OX40 agonist ivuxolimab.

The CDR3 is CASSLVLSSYEQYF. The CDR3, as DNA: TGTGCCAGCAGCTTAGTTCTATCCTCCTACGAGCAGTACTTC. V usage is TRBV11-2 and J usage is TRBJ2-7; the D is unclear. The CDR3 totals 14 residues. CDR1 and CDR2 (germline): SGHAT, FQNNGV. The V gene lost 1 base and the J gene lost 0 bases, with 7 bases spanning the gap.